This T cell receptor (beta chain) was sequenced for a study of regulatory T cells in long-lasting Graves disease. Time point: newly diagnosed GD, antithyroid drugs for less than 3 months. The TCR library was prepared using RNA isolated from PBMCs. The patients included were those that came from an endocrinology department in Xi'an, China. This clonotype was counted at least ten times. Its antigen is not known. CDR3 length equals 14 residues. The V segment lost 5 bases and the J segment 1 base; nucleotides outside the gene matches: 3. Study conclusions and caveats: Repertoires from persistent disease leaned toward TRBV28, TRBJ1-2 and TRBJ2-5.

Libraries of TCR beta came from iRepertoire HTBI primers plus Arm-PCR of CDR3 regions. MiXCR, run by TCRdb on the multiplex PCR reads, gives a single entry per CDR3 protein. The sample contains roughly 320,000 distinct CDR3 sequences, about a sixth of which appear only once. The same specimen was also included in a second study, on T cells in Graves' hyperthyroidism and ophthalmopathy. That work contributes: Researchers barred patients who had uncontrolled infection, other autoimmune disease, pregnancy or lactation.

The TCR sequence derives from a middle-aged man with Graves disease. J is TRBJ1-1 and V is TRBV12-3 or TRBV12-4; 8 bases align to TRBD1. This sample comprised peripheral blood mononuclear cells (PBMCs), obtained at new diagnosis, from a patient treated with antithyroid drugs. This chain's CDR3 is CASSPGTGNTEAFF. The CDR3 region has the DNA TGTGCCAGCAGTCCGGGGACAGGGAACACTGAAGCTTTCTTT.